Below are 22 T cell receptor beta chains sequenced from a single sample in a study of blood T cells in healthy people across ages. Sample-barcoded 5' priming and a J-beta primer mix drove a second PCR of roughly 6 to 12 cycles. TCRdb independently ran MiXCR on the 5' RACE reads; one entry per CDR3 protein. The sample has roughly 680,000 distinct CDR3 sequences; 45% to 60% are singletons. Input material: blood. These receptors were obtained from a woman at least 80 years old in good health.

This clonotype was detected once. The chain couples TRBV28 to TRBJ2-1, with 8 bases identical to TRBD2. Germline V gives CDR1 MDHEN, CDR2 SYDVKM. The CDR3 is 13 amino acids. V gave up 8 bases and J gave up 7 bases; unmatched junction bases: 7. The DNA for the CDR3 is TGTGCCAGCGGCGGGCGGGGGGCGAATGAGCAGTTCTTC. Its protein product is CASGGRGANEQFF.

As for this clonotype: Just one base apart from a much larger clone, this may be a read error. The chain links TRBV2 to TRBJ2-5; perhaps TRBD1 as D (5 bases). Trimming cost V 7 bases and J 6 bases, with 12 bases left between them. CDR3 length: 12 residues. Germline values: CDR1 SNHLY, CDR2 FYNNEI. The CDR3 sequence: CASIRDRQTQYF. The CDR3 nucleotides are TGTGCCAGCATCAGGGATAGGCAGACCCAGTACTTC. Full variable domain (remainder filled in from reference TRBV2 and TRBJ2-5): EPEVTQTPSHQVTQMGQEVILRCVPISNHLYFYWYRQILGQKVEFLVSFYNNEISEKSEIFDDQFSVERPDGSNFTLKIRSTKLEDSAMYFCASIRDRQTQYFGPGTRLLVL.

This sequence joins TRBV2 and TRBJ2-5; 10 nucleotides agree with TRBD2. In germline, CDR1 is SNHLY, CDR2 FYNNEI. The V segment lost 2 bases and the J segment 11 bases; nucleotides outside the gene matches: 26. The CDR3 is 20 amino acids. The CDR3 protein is CASSELYVPVLAGEGNEQYF. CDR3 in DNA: TGTGCCAGCAGTGAATTATATGTGCCTGTGCTAGCGGGAGAAGGCAATGAGCAGTACTTC.

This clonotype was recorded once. CDR3 nucleotide sequence: TGTGCCAGCAGCCAGGAAGACAGGGGTTTAGAAACTTTCTTT. It specifies CASSQEDRGLETFF. V is TRBV4-2 and J is TRBJ1-1; the match to TRBD1 covers 8 bases. Trimming removed 3 bases from V and 12 bases from J; junction bases left unmatched: 12. The CDR3 consists of 14 residues. Germline V gene lookup returns CDR1 LGHNA and CDR2 YNFKEQ.

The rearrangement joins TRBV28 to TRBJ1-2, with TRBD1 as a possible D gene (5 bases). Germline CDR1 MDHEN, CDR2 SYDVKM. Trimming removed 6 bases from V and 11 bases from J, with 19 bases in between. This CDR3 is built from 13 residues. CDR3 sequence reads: CASSQNRQNSYTF. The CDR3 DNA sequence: TGTGCCAGCAGCCAAAATAGACAGAATAGTTACACCTTC.

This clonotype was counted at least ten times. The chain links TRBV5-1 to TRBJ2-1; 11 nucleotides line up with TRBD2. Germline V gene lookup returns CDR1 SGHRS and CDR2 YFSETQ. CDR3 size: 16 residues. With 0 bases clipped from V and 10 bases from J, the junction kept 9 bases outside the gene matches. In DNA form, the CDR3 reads TGCGCCAGCAGCTTGGTGGGTAGCGGGAGGGCAAGGGAGCAGTTCTTC. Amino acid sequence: CASSLVGSGRAREQFF.

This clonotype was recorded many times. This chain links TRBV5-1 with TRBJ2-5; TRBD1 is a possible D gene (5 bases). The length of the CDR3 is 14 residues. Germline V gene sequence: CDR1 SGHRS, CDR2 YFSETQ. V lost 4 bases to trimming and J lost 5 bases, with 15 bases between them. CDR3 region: CASSPVGRAETQYF. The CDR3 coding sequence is TGCGCCAGCAGCCCCGTCGGCAGGGCGGAGACCCAGTACTTC.

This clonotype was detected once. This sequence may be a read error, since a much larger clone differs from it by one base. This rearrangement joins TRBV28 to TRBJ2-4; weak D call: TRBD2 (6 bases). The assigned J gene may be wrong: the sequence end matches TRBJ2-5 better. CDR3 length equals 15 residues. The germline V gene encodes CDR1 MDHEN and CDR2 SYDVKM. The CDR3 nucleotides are TGTGCCGGCAGTTTGAATCGGCTAGCGAAAGAGACCCAGTACTTC. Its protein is CAGSLNRLAKETQYF.

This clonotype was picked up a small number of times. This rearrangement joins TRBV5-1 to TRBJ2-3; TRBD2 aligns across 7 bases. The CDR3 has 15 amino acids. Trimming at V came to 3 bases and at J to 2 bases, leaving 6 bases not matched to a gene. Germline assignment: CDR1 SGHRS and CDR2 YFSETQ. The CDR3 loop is CASSSSAGTTDTQYF. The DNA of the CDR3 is TGCGCCAGCAGCTCGTCAGCGGGGACCACAGATACGCAGTATTTT.

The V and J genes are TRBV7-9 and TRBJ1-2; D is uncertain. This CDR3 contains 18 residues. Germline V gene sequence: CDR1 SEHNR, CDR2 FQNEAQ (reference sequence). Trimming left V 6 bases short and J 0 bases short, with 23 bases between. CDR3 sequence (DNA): TGTGCCAGCAGGGGTAACCCGGGATTGGGCCGAACTAACTATGGCTACACCTTC. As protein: CASRGNPGLGRTNYGYTF.

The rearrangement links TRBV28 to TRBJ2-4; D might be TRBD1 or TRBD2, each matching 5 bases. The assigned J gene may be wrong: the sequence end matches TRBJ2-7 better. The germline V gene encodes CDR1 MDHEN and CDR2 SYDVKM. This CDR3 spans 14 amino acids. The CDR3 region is CASSFGRGDYEQYF. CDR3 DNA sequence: TGTGCCAGCAGTTTTGGCCGAGGGGATTACGAGCAGTACTTC.

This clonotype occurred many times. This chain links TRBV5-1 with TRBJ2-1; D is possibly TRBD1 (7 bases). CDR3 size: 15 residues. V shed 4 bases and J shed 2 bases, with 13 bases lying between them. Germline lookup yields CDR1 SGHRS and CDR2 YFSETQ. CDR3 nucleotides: TGCGCCAGCAGCCTGGAGGGGACAGCCTACAATGAGCAGTTCTTC. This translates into CASSLEGTAYNEQFF.

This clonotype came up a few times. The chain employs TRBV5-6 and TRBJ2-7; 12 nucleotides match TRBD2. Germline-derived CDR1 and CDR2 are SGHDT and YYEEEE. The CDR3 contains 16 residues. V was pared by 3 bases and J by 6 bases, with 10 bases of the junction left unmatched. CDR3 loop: CASSSYTSGRPGEQYF. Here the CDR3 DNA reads TGTGCCAGCAGCTCCTATACTAGCGGGAGGCCCGGCGAGCAGTACTTC.

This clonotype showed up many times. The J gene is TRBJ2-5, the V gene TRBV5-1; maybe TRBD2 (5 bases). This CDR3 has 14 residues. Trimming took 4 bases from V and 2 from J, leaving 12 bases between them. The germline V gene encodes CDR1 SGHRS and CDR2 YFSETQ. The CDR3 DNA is TGCGCCAGCAGCCCAGGACTGGCGCAAGAGACCCAGTACTTC. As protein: CASSPGLAQETQYF.

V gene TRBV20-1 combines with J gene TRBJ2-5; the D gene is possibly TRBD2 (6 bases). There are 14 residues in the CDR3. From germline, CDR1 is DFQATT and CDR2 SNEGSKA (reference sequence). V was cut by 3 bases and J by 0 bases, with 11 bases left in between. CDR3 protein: CSARGRGNQETQYF. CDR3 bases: TGCAGTGCTAGGGGGCGGGGAAACCAAGAGACCCAGTACTTC.

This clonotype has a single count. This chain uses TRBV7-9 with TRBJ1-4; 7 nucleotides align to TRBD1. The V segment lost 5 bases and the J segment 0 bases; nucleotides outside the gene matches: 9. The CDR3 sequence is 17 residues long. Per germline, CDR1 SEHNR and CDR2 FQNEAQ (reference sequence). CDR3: CASSPGDSDATNEKLFF. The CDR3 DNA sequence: TGTGCCAGCAGCCCCGGGGACAGTGACGCAACTAATGAAAAACTGTTTTTT.

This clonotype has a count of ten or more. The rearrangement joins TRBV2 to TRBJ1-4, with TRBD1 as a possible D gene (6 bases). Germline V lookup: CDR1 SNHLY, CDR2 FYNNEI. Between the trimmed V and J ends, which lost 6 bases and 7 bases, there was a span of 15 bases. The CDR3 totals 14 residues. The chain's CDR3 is CASRGARSGEKLFF. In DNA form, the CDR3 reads TGTGCCAGCAGGGGGGCCCGTTCGGGTGAAAAACTGTTTTTT.

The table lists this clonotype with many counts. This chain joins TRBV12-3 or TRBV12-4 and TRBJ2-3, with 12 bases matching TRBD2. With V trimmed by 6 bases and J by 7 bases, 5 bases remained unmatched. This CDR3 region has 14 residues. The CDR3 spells CASRRTSGANTQYF. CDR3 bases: TGTGCCAGCAGAAGGACTAGCGGGGCGAATACGCAGTATTTT.

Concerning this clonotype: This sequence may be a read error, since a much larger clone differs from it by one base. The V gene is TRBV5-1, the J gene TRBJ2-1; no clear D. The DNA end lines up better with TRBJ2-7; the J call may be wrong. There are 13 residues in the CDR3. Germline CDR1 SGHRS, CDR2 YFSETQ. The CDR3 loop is CASSTDSYNEQYF. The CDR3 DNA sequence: TGCGCCAGCAGCACCGACTCCTACAATGAGCAGTACTTC.

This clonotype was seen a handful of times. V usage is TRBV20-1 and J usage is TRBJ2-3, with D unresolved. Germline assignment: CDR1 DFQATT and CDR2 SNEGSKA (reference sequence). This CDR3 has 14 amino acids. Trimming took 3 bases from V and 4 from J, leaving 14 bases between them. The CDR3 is CSARAQRRADTQYF. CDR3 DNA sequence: TGCAGTGCTAGGGCACAGCGCCGGGCAGATACGCAGTATTTT.

The CDR3 nucleotides are TGTGCCAGCAGCTCTTATCCCTGGGTGACCCCGGGGGAGCTGTTTTTT. This translates into CASSSYPWVTPGELFF. This chain joins TRBV7-2 and TRBJ2-2, with D uncertain. The CDR3 consists of 16 residues. With 4 bases removed from V and 8 bases from J, the gap between germline ends came to 20 bases. Germline-derived CDR1 and CDR2 are SGHTA and FQGNSA.

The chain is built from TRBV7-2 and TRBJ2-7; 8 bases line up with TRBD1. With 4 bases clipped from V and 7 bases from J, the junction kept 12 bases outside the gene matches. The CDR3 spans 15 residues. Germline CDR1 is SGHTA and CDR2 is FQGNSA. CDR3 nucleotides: TGTGCCAGCAGCTCTTATGGGATGACAGGGGAAGAGCAGTACTTC. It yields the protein CASSSYGMTGEEQYF.